This T cell receptor (beta chain) came from a study of cytomegalovirus exposure and HLA in healthy donors. Study overall: According to later analysis, the same platform produced the roughly 110 validation and under 750 first-cohort repertoires. Study results and limitations: The authors enumerated 150 to 200 TCR beta chains as linked to cytomegalovirus. According to a later analysis, TCR clusters from the first cohort tended to co-occur in the roughly 110 validation repertoires. Testing in vitro showed three CMV-associated chains specific for CMV antigens.

The CDR3 spans 14 residues. V trimming: 5 bases; J trimming: 8 bases; junction bases outside the gene matches: 11. Germline-derived CDR1 and CDR2 are SGHRS and YFSETQ. Data came from immunoSEQ multiplex PCR; TCRdb stores just in-frame clones and leaves some out. There are roughly 60,000 clones in the sample; 85% to 95% occur only once, and approximately 6.4% lies in the top ten. A note on this clone: Its target is not known.

The J gene is TRBJ1-1, the V gene TRBV5-1, with 8 bases aligning to TRBD1. The sequenced material came from PBMCs. The receptor was derived from a woman under 30 in good health and CMV-seropositive. CDR3 sequence reads: CASSDTGGTTEAFF. Written as DNA, the CDR3 is TGCGCCAGCAGTGATACAGGGGGGACGACAGAAGCTTTCTTT.